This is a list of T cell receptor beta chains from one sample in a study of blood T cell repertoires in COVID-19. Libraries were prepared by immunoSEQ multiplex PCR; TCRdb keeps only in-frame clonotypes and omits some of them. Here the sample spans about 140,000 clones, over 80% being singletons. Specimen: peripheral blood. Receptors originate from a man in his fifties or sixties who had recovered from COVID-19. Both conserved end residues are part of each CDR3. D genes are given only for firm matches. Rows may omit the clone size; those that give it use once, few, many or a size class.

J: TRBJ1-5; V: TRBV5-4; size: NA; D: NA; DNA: TGTGCCAGCAGCTTTGAAGGCCCAGGTCAGCCCCAGCATTTT; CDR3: CASSFEGPGQPQHF
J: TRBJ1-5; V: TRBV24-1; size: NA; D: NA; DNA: TGTGCCACCAGTGGGTCGGAGAATCAGCCCCAGCATTTT; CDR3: CATSGSENQPQHF
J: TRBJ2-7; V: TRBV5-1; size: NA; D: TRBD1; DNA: TGCGCCAGCAGCTTGGCCGGGACAGAAGAGCAGTACTTC; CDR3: CASSLAGTEEQYF
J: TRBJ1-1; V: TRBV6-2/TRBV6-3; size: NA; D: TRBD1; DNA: TGTGCCAGCAGTTACTCGTCGGGACAGCTGTATGCGGCTTTCTTT; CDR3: CASSYSSGQLYAAFF
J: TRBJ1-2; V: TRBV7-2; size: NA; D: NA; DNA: TGTGCCAGCAGCCCTAACGCACAGGCTAACTATGGCTACACCTTC; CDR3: CASSPNAQANYGYTF
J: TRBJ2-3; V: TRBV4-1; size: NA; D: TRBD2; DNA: TGCGCCAGCAGCGCCGGAATCATGACAGCGGGGACCACAGATACGCAGTATTTT; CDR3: CASSAGIMTAGTTDTQYF
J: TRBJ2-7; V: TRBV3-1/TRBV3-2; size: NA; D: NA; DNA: TGTGCCAGCTCCAGGGCCTACTACGAGCAGTACTTC; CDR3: CASSRAYYEQYF
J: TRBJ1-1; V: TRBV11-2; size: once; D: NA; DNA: TGTGCCAGCAGCTTAGGGCAGGGCATGAACACTGAAGCTTTCTTT; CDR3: CASSLGQGMNTEAFF
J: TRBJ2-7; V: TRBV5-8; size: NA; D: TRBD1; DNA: TGTGCCAGCAGCTTGGAGGGGGCGCAGGGCTACGAGCAGTACTTC; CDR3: CASSLEGAQGYEQYF
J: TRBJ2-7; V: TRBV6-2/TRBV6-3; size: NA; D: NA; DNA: TGTGCCAGCAGTTACACGACTGGCTCCTACGAGCAGTACTTC; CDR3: CASSYTTGSYEQYF
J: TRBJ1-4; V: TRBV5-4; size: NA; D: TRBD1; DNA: TGTGCCAGCAGCCCTGGACAGGGGTCTAGTGAAAAACTGTTTTTT; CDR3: CASSPGQGSSEKLFF